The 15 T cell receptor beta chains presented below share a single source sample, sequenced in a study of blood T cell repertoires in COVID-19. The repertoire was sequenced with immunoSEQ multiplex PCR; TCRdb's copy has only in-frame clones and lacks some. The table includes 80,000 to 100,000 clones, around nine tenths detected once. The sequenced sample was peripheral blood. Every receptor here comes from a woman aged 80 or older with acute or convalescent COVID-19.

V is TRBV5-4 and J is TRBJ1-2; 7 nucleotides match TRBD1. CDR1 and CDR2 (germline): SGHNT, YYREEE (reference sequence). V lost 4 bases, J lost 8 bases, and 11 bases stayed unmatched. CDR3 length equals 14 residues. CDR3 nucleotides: TGTGCCAGCAGCCGCGGACAGGAGGTCTACGGCTACACCTTC. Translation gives CASSRGQEVYGYTF.

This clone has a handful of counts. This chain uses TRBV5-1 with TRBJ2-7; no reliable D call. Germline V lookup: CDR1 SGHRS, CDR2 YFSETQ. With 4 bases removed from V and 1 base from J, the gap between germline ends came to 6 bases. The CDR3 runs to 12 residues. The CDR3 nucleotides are TGCGCCAGCAGCCTTAATTCCTACGAGCAGTACTTC. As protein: CASSLNSYEQYF.

The CDR3 DNA sequence: TGTGCCACCCTACTAGCGGGGGCCACAGATACGCAGTATTTT. Translating it yields CATLLAGATDTQYF. The chain has TRBV2 and TRBJ2-3; the match to TRBD2 covers 11 bases. V lost 10 bases to trimming and J lost 2 bases; unmatched junction nucleotides: 5. CDR3 size: 14 residues. Germline lookup yields CDR1 SNHLY and CDR2 FYNNEI.

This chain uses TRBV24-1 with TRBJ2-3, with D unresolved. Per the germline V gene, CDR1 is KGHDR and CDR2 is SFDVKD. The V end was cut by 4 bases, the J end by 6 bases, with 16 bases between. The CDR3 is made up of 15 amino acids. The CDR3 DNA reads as TGTGCCACCAGTGACCTGGCCTCGCTTGGCGATACGCAGTATTTT. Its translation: CATSDLASLGDTQYF.

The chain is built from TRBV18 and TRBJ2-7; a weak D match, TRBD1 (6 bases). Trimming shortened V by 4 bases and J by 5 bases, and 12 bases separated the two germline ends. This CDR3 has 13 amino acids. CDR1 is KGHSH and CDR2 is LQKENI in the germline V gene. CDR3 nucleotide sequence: TGTGCCAGCTCACTTCAGGGGAGCAACGAGCAGTACTTC. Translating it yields CASSLQGSNEQYF.

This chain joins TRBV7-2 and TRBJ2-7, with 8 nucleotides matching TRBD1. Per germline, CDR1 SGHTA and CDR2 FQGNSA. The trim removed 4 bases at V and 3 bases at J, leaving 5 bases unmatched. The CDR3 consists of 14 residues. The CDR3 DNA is TGTGCCAGCAGCTCCCGGGACAGGTACTACGAGCAGTACTTC. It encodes CASSSRDRYYEQYF.

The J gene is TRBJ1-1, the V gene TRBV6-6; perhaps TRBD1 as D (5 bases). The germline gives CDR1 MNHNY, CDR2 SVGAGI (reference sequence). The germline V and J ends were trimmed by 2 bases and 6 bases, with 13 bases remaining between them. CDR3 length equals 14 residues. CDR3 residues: CASSYGQGFPEAFF. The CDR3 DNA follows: TGTGCCAGCAGTTACGGGCAGGGATTCCCTGAAGCTTTCTTT.

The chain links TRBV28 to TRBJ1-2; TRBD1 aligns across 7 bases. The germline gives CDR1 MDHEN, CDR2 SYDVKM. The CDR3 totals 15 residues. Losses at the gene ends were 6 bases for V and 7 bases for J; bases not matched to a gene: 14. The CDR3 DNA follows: TGTGCCAGCAGCCCCGCCTCGACAGGGTTAGGTGGCTACACCTTC. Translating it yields CASSPASTGLGGYTF.

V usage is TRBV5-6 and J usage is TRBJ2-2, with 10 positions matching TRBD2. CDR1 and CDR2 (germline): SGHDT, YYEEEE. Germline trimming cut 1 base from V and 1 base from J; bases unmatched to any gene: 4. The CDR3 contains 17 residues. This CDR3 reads CASSLLGLAENTGELFF. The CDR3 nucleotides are TGTGCCAGCAGCTTGTTAGGACTAGCGGAGAACACCGGGGAGCTGTTTTTT.

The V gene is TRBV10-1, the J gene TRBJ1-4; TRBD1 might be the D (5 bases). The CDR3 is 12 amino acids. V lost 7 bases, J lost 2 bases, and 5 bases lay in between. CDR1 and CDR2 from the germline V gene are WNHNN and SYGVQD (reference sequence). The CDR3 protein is CASKGTNEKLFF. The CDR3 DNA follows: TGCGCCAGCAAGGGGACTAATGAAAAACTGTTTTTT.

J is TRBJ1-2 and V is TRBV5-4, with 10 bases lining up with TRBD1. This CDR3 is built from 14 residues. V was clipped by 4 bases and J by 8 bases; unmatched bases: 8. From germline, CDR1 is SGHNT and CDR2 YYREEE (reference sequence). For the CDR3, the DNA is TGTGCCAGCAGCGTAAGACAGGGGGCGAGGGGCTACACCTTC. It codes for CASSVRQGARGYTF.

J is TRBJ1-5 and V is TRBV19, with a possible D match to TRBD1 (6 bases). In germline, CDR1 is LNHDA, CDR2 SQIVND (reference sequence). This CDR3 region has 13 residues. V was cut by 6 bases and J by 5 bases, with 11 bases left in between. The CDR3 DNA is TGTGCCAGTAGACAGGGACAATATCAGCCCCAGCATTTT. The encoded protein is CASRQGQYQPQHF.

This CDR3 reads CASSGKTVNTEAFF. CDR3 DNA sequence: TGTGCCAGCAGCGGGAAGACAGTGAACACTGAAGCTTTCTTT. V and J are TRBV9 and TRBJ1-1; tentative D call: TRBD1 (5 bases). This CDR3 contains 14 residues. The germline gives CDR1 SGDLS, CDR2 YYNGEE. The ends were cut back, 3 bases at V and 0 bases at J, with 9 bases in the middle.

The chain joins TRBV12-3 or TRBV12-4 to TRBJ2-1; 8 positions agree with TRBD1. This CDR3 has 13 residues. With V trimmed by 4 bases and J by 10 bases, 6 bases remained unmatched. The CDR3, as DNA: TGTGCCAGCAGTTCGACAGGGGAGTCGGAGCAGTTCTTC. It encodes CASSSTGESEQFF.

As DNA, the CDR3 is TGCGCCAGCAGCAAGAACCCGGGACAGGGGCCTGACTATGGCTACACCTTC. It specifies CASSKNPGQGPDYGYTF. This rearrangement joins TRBV5-1 to TRBJ1-2, with 10 bases matching TRBD1. CDR1 is SGHRS, CDR2 YFSETQ, per germline. V gave up 4 bases and J gave up 3 bases; unmatched junction bases: 12. The CDR3 is 17 amino acids.